This T cell receptor (beta chain) appears in the sequencing data of a study of blood T cells in healthy people across ages. The germline V gene has CDR1 MNHEY and CDR2 SMNVEV (reference sequence). The CDR3 sequence is 14 residues long. V lost 3 bases to trimming and J lost 4 bases; unmatched junction nucleotides: 3. This clonotype was counted a few times. Staff drew roughly 10 milliliters of peripheral blood from each donor. Primed by a sample-barcoded 5' primer and a J-beta primer mix, a second PCR proceeded for about 7 to 12 cycles. TCRdb passed the 5' RACE reads through MiXCR, listing each CDR3 protein once. Among roughly 2 million distinct CDR3 sequences listed, about 49% were seen once.

This receptor was obtained from a woman aged 40 to 55 in good health. This sequence joins TRBV27 and TRBJ1-2; 9 nucleotides match TRBD1. Sequencing was performed on blood. CDR3 nucleotide sequence: TGTGCCAGCAGTTTTGGGACAGGGTTCTATGGCTACACCTTC. The encoded protein is CASSFGTGFYGYTF.